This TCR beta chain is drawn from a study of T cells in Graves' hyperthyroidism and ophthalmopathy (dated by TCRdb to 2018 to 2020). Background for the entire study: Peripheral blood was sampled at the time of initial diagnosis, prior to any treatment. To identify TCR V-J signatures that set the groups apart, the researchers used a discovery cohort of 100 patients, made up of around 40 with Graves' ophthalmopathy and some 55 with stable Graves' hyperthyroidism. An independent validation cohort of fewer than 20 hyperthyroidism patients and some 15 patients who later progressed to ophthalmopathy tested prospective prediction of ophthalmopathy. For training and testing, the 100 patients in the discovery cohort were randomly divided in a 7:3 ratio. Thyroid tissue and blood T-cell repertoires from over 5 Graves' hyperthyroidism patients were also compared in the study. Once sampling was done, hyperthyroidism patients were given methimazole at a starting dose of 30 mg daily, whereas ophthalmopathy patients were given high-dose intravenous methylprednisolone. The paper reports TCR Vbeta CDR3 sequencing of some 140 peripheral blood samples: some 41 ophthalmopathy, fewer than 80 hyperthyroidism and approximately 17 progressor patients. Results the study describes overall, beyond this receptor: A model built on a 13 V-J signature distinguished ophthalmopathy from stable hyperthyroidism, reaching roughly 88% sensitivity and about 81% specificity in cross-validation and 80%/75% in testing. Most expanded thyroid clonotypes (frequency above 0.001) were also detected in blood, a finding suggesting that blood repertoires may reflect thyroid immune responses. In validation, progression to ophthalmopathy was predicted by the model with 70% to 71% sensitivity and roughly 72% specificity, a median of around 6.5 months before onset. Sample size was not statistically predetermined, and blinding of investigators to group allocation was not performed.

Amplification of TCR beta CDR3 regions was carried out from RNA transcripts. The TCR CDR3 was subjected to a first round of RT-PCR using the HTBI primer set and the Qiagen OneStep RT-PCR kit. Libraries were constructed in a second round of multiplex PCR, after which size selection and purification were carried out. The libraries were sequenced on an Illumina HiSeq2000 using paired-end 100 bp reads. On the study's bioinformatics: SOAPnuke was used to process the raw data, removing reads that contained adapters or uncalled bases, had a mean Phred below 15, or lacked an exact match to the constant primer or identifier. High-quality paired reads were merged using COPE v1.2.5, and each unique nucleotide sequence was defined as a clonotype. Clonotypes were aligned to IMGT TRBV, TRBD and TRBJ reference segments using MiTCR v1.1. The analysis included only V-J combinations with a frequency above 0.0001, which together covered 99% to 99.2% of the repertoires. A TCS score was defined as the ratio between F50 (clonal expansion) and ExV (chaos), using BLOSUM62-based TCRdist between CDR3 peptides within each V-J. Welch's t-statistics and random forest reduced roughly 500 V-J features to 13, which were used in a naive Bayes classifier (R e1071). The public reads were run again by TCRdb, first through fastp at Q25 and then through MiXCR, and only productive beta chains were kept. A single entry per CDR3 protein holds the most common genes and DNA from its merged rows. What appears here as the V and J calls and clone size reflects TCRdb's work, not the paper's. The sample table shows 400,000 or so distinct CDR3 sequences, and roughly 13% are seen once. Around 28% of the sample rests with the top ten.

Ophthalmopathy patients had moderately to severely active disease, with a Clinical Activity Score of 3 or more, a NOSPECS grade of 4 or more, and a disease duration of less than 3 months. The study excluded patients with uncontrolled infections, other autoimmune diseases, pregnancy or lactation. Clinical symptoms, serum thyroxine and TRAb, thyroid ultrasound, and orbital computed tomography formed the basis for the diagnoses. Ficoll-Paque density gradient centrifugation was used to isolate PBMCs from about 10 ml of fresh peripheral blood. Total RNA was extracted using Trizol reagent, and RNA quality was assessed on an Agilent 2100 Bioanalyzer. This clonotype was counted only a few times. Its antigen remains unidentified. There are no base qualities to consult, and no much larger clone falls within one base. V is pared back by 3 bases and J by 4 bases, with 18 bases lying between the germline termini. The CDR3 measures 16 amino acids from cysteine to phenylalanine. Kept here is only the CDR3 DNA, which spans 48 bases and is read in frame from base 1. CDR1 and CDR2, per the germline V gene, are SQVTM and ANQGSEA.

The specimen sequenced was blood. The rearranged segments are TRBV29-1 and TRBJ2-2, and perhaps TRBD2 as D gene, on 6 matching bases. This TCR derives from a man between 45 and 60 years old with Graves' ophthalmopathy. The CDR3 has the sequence CSVDSGRRAGTGELFF. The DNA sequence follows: TGCAGCGTTGACTCGGGGAGGAGGGCAGGCACCGGGGAGCTGTTTTTT.